This passage covers 20 T cell receptor beta chains from one sample sequenced in a study of Ad26.COV2.S vaccination and SARS-CoV-2 variants. The treatment: 15 to 20 received Ad26.COV2.S at low or high dose, single or two shots; roughly 5 received placebo; per-sample allocation not given. Repertoires come from day 63 after the first vaccine or placebo injection. Sequencing was performed with immunoSEQ multiplex PCR; in TCRdb, only in-frame clones are kept and a portion is missing. The data hold about 350,000 clones, with 88% observed a single time. The source was peripheral blood, collected in a trial of Ad26.COV2.S vaccine versus placebo. The receptors were sampled from a person between 18 and 60 years old who received the Ad26.COV2.S COVID-19 vaccine or a placebo.

The CDR3 protein is CASSAGPFNNEKLFF. The CDR3 DNA reads TGTGCCAGCAGCGCCGGACCCTTCAATAATGAAAAACTGTTTTTT. The genes are TRBV7-3 and TRBJ1-4; D remains unclear. The germline V gene encodes CDR1 SGHTA and CDR2 FQGTGA. The CDR3 is 15 residues long. The V gene lost 5 bases and the J gene lost 4 bases, with 14 bases spanning the gap.

The rearrangement uses TRBV18 and TRBJ2-3, with no clear D. This CDR3 contains 15 residues. The V gene lost 3 bases and the J gene lost 0 bases, with 10 bases spanning the gap. Germline CDR1 and CDR2: KGHSH and LQKENI. CDR3 sequence: CASSPMTPSTDTQYF. The CDR3 nucleotides are TGTGCCAGCTCACCGATGACCCCCAGCACAGATACGCAGTATTTT.

This chain joins TRBV27 and TRBJ2-7; 7 positions match TRBD1. Germline CDR1 is MNHEY and CDR2 is SMNVEV (reference sequence). J was trimmed by 1 base and V by 3 bases; bases with no gene match: 3. The CDR3 loop spans 14 amino acids. The DNA for the CDR3 is TGTGCCAGCAGTTTTCGGGACAGTTCCTACGAGCAGTACTTC. Protein sequence: CASSFRDSSYEQYF.

The chain has TRBV6-2 or TRBV6-3 and TRBJ1-1, with a weak D call TRBD1 (5 bases). Germline V gene data show CDR1 as MNHEY and CDR2 as SVGEGT. This CDR3 comprises 15 residues. The V and J ends lost 4 bases and 3 bases respectively, with 15 bases between them. The CDR3 sequence: CASSSGLGGDTEAFF. The CDR3 DNA reads as TGTGCCAGCAGTTCGGGGCTTGGGGGTGACACTGAAGCTTTCTTT.

The rearrangement uses TRBV9 and TRBJ1-5; tentative D call: TRBD1 (5 bases). The V and J ends lost 3 bases and 3 bases respectively, with 7 bases between them. This CDR3 has 13 residues. In germline, CDR1 is SGDLS, CDR2 YYNGEE. CDR3 sequence reads: CASSEGYNQPQHF. CDR3 bases: TGTGCCAGCAGCGAGGGGTACAATCAGCCCCAGCATTTT.

The J gene is TRBJ1-2, the V gene TRBV19, with D hard to call. The CDR3 extends over 16 amino acids. V lost 1 base and J 4 bases, leaving 16 bases between the germline ends. Per the germline V gene, CDR1 is LNHDA and CDR2 is SQIVND (reference sequence). The CDR3 is CASSIAAEVSLYGYTF. The CDR3 DNA is TGTGCCAGTAGTATAGCGGCAGAAGTCTCACTCTATGGCTACACCTTC.

The J gene is TRBJ2-1, the V gene TRBV4-2; 7 bases are shared with TRBD2. V lost 0 bases, J lost 4 bases, and 9 bases stayed unmatched. Germline CDR1 reads LGHNA; CDR2 reads YNFKEQ. The CDR3 has 17 residues. As DNA, the CDR3 is TGTGCCAGCAGCCAAGACTGGACTAGAGTAACTTACAATGAGCAGTTCTTC. It specifies CASSQDWTRVTYNEQFF.

V gene TRBV6-2 or TRBV6-3 combines with J gene TRBJ2-2; possibly TRBD1 for D (6 bases). CDR1 MNHEY and CDR2 SVGEGT come from the germline V gene. The CDR3 extends over 16 amino acids. Trimming shortened V by 5 bases and J by 0 bases, and 13 bases separated the two germline ends. This CDR3 is CASSPQGPTNTGELFF. CDR3 nucleotides: TGTGCCAGCAGTCCACAGGGCCCAACGAACACCGGGGAGCTGTTTTTT.

The chain couples TRBV24-1 to TRBJ2-2; perhaps TRBD2 as D (6 bases). V lost 4 bases and J 7 bases, leaving 18 bases between the germline ends. In germline, CDR1 is KGHDR, CDR2 SFDVKD. This CDR3 comprises 16 residues. In DNA form, the CDR3 reads TGTGCCACCAGTGACTCCAGACTAGGTCAGAGCGGGGAGCTGTTTTTT. Amino acid sequence: CATSDSRLGQSGELFF.

This clone occurred once. The rearrangement joins TRBV6-2 or TRBV6-3 to TRBJ2-6; D is ambiguous. CDR1 and CDR2 from the germline V gene are MNHEY and SVGEGT. Trimming left V 5 bases short and J 2 bases short, with 13 bases between. The CDR3 has 16 amino acids. CDR3 in amino acids: CASSPRVGPGANVLTF. The CDR3 coding sequence is TGTGCCAGCAGTCCAAGGGTGGGTCCTGGGGCCAACGTCCTGACTTTC.

The chain employs TRBV6-5 and TRBJ2-2, with 10 nucleotides matching TRBD1. The CDR3 is made up of 14 amino acids. V lost 6 bases and J lost 8; bases outside the gene matches: 6. From germline, CDR1 is MNHEY and CDR2 SVGAGI. The CDR3 DNA is TGTGCCAGCAGCGCGGACAGGGGGAGGGGGGAGCTGTTTTTT. This encodes CASSADRGRGELFF.

This clone was recorded a few times. The rearrangement joins TRBV11-2 to TRBJ2-1, with 8 bases lining up with TRBD2. From germline, CDR1 is SGHAT and CDR2 FQNNGV. The V gene end was trimmed by 3 bases and the J gene end by 7 bases; junction bases not matched to a gene: 5. The CDR3 covers 14 residues. Here the CDR3 reads CASSFSLAGNEQFF. The CDR3 DNA is TGTGCCAGCAGCTTCAGCCTAGCGGGTAATGAGCAGTTCTTC.

This rearrangement joins TRBV11-2 to TRBJ1-1; a possible D gene is TRBD1 (5 bases). Trimming cost V 3 bases and J 1 base, with 9 bases left between them. Germline V lookup: CDR1 SGHAT, CDR2 FQNNGV. CDR3 length: 14 amino acids. The CDR3, as DNA: TGTGCCAGCAGCTTCCGAACAGGGAACACTGAAGCTTTCTTT. Protein product: CASSFRTGNTEAFF. Drawing the rest from reference TRBV11-2 and TRBJ1-1, the complete variable domain is EAGVAQSPRYKIIEKRQSVAFWCNPISGHATLYWYQQILGQGPKLLIQFQNNGVVDDSQLPKDRFSAERLKGVDSTLKIQPAKLEDSAVYLCASSFRTGNTEAFFGQGTRLTVV.

The DNA of the CDR3 is TGTGCCAGCTCACCAGACTCGGGAGGCTCCTACGAGCAGTACTTC. It codes for CASSPDSGGSYEQYF. The rearrangement joins TRBV18 to TRBJ2-7; 7 nucleotides align to TRBD2. Germline CDR1 and CDR2: KGHSH and LQKENI. The CDR3 has 15 amino acids. V trimming: 2 bases; J trimming: 0 bases; junction bases outside the gene matches: 4.

The chain combines TRBV6-5 with TRBJ2-1; D is unresolved. Germline CDR1 is MNHEY and CDR2 is SVGAGI. Trimming shortened V by 0 bases and J by 9 bases, and 15 bases separated the two germline ends. The CDR3 loop spans 15 amino acids. CDR3 loop: CASSYSRSRQGEQFF. DNA of the CDR3: TGTGCCAGCAGTTACTCGAGGTCGCGTCAAGGTGAGCAGTTCTTC.

The chain recombines TRBV9 with TRBJ2-3, with TRBD2 matching over 8 bases. J was trimmed by 2 bases and V by 3 bases; bases with no gene match: 8. Looked up from germline, CDR1 is SGDLS and CDR2 is YYNGEE. CDR3 size: 16 residues. DNA for the CDR3: TGTGCCAGCAGCGAATACCCGGGAGGGTTCACAGATACGCAGTATTTT. Protein product: CASSEYPGGFTDTQYF.

The chain uses TRBV27 and TRBJ1-2; D unresolved. The germline V gene has CDR1 MNHEY and CDR2 SMNVEV (reference sequence). V was cut by 5 bases and J by 1 base, with 14 bases left in between. The CDR3 totals 15 residues. The CDR3, as DNA: TGTGCCAGCAGTACCCGGGCCGCCGTTAACTATGGCTACACCTTC. This translates into CASSTRAAVNYGYTF.

This rearrangement joins TRBV6-6 to TRBJ2-7, with D perhaps TRBD1 or TRBD2 (5 bases each). This CDR3 region has 15 residues. CDR1 MNHNY and CDR2 SVGAGI come from the germline V gene (reference sequence). Trimming took 5 bases from V and 0 from J, leaving 14 bases between them. In nucleotides, the CDR3 is TGTGCCAGCAGTCCCGGGGCTACTAGCTCCTACGAGCAGTACTTC. It yields the protein CASSPGATSSYEQYF.

This clone has a single count. This chain uses TRBV30 with TRBJ1-1; D possibly corresponds to TRBD1 (6 bases). Trimming cost V 5 bases and J 6 bases, with 13 bases left between them. This CDR3 region has 12 residues. Per the germline V gene, CDR1 is GTSNPN and CDR2 is SVGIG (reference sequence). In DNA form, the CDR3 reads TGTGCCTGGGGAGGGGGGCTCGCTGAAGCTTTCTTT. Protein product: CAWGGGLAEAFF.

J is TRBJ2-5 and V is TRBV9; 8 nucleotides line up with TRBD2. V lost 0 bases, J lost 1 base, and 2 bases stayed unmatched. CDR1 and CDR2 from the germline V gene are SGDLS and YYNGEE. There are 15 residues in the CDR3. CDR3 bases: TGTGCCAGCAGCGTAGCCGGGGGGGTCCAAGAGACCCAGTACTTC. It specifies CASSVAGGVQETQYF.